These T cell receptor beta chains were read from a single sample in a study of shared clonotypes between healthy human individuals. Sequenced by immunoSEQ multiplex PCR; TCRdb stores in-frame clones only, minus some. The sample has 2 million to 3 million clones; 80% to 95% are singletons. The material sequenced was naive CD4+ T cells from PBMCs. These receptors all stem from a young man in good health. Some clones in this sample may be carry-over from other donors' samples. Both conserved end residues are part of each CDR3. D genes are given only for firm matches. Clone size is not always given. Where it is, it says once, few, many or a class for expanded clones.

J | V | D | size | CDR3 | DNA
TRBJ1-1 | TRBV5-4 | NA | NA | CASSRAGTQNTEAFF | TGTGCCAGCAGCCGGGCCGGGACACAGAACACTGAAGCTTTCTTT
TRBJ1-2 | TRBV25-1 | NA | few | CASSEHGSYGYTF | TGTGCCAGCAGTGAACATGGGAGCTATGGCTACACCTTC
TRBJ1-1 | TRBV4-3 | NA | once | CASSQDRAQYTEAFF | TGCGCCAGCAGCCAAGATAGGGCTCAATACACTGAAGCTTTCTTT
TRBJ1-2 | TRBV7-9 | NA | once | CASSRSTYGYTF | TGTGCCAGCAGCCGGTCTACCTATGGCTACACCTTC
TRBJ2-5 | TRBV5-1 | TRBD2 | NA | CASSLELAEETQYF | TGCGCCAGCAGCTTGGAACTAGCGGAAGAGACCCAGTACTTC
TRBJ1-2 | TRBV11-2 | NA | NA | CASSFPTAGGYTF | TGTGCCAGCAGCTTCCCGACAGCAGGCGGCTACACCTTC
TRBJ2-3 | TRBV5-1 | NA | NA | CASSAQGLGDTQYF | TGCGCCAGCAGCGCACAGGGTTTAGGAGATACGCAGTATTTT
TRBJ1-2 | TRBV29-1 | NA | few | CSVGSQDGYTF | TGCAGCGTTGGAAGTCAGGATGGCTACACCTTC
TRBJ2-3 | TRBV5-5 | NA | NA | CASSLIGGDTQYF | TGTGCCAGCAGCTTGATAGGGGGTGATACGCAGTATTTT
TRBJ2-5 | TRBV9 | NA | NA | CASSPQDSIETQYF | TGTGCCAGCAGCCCCCAGGACAGTATCGAGACCCAGTACTTC
TRBJ1-5 | TRBV2 | TRBD1 | NA | CASRPGQGAFQPQHF | TGTGCCAGCAGACCGGGACAGGGGGCCTTTCAGCCCCAGCATTTT
TRBJ2-1 | TRBV7-2 | NA | NA | CASSDFGSGGRSNEQFF | TGTGCCAGCAGCGATTTCGGTAGTGGTGGGAGAAGCAATGAGCAGTTCTTC
TRBJ2-3 | TRBV9 | NA | NA | CASSVAGDVDTQYF | TGTGCCAGCAGCGTAGCGGGAGATGTAGATACGCAGTATTTT
TRBJ2-7 | TRBV9 | TRBD2 | NA | CASSVLLAGDEQYF | TGTGCCAGCAGCGTATTGCTAGCGGGAGACGAGCAGTACTTC
TRBJ2-7 | TRBV6-6 | NA | NA | CASRVFLGAAYEQYF | TGTGCCAGCAGAGTCTTCCTGGGGGCCGCCTACGAGCAGTACTTC
TRBJ1-5 | TRBV30 | NA | NA | CAWSVSRASRNQPQHF | TGTGCCTGGAGTGTATCCAGGGCATCGCGAAATCAGCCCCAGCATTTT
TRBJ1-2 | TRBV25-1 | NA | NA | CASSTAQGDYGYTF | TGTGCCAGCAGTACGGCGCAGGGCGACTATGGCTACACCTTC
TRBJ2-1 | TRBV25-1 | TRBD1 | once | CASSPTGGSYNEQFF | TGTGCCAGCAGTCCGACAGGGGGGTCCTACAATGAGCAGTTCTTC
TRBJ2-7 | TRBV6-5 | NA | NA | CASSYSARSYEQYF | TGTGCCAGCAGTTACTCGGCAAGGTCCTACGAGCAGTACTTC
TRBJ1-6 | TRBV5-6 | NA | NA | CASSSLQRPLHF | TGTGCCAGCAGTTCGCTCCAGAGACCCCTCCACTTT